These T cell receptor beta chains were read from a single sample in a study of T-cell reconstitution after alpha-beta-depleted transplantation in children. TCRdb passed the PCR reads through MiXCR, listing each CDR3 protein once. This sample yields 750,000 to 950,000 distinct CDR3 sequences, of which roughly 15% are seen a single time; around 4.5% belongs to the top ten. This specimen was PBMCs, mostly from graft donor cells, taken 360 days after TCRalphabeta/CD19-depleted stem cell transplant. Receptors originate from a male patient between 5 and 17 years old who had a stem cell transplant for acute lymphoblastic leukemia, so the T cells may come from the graft donor. CDR3s include the opening cysteine and the closing phenylalanine or tryptophan. The order of the fields is clone size, J gene, V gene, D gene, CDR3 DNA, CDR3 protein. D genes are given only for firm matches. Where a row states a size, it is once, few, many or the class of an expanded clone; other rows omit it.

few | TRBJ1-1 | TRBV20-1 | NA | TGCAGTGCTACTCCCGCCTTTGGGGGGCTCGCTGAAGCTTTCTTT | CSATPAFGGLAEAFF
many | TRBJ2-1 | TRBV6-5 | TRBD2 | TGTGCCAGCAGTATTCTTCATAGCGGGAGGGGATACAATGAGCAGTTCTTC | CASSILHSGRGYNEQFF
few | TRBJ1-4 | TRBV7-9 | NA | TGTGCCAGCAGCTTAGTAGAGGGGAAACTGTTTTTT | CASSLVEGKLFF
few | TRBJ1-5 | TRBV7-8 | TRBD1 | TGTGCCAGCAGCCGACAGGGGGCGCAGAGCAATCAGCCCCAGCATTTT | CASSRQGAQSNQPQHF
many | TRBJ2-1 | TRBV7-9 | NA | TGTGCCAGCAGCCTTAGTGGCAATGAGCAGTTCTTC | CASSLSGNEQFF
NA | TRBJ2-2 | TRBV27 | NA | TGTGCCAGCAGTTTAGTATTTGGGGCGGTCGGGGAGCTGTTTTTT | CASSLVFGAVGELFF
few | TRBJ2-7 | TRBV13 | TRBD2 | TGTGCCAGCAGCGATAGCGGGAGCAGTTTCTACGAGCAGTACTTC | CASSDSGSSFYEQYF
few | TRBJ1-1 | TRBV29-1 | NA | TGCAGCGTCCAGTTTTATTATATCGAGAACACTGAAGCTTTCTTT | CSVQFYYIENTEAFF
many | TRBJ2-2 | TRBV12-3/TRBV12-4 | NA | TGTGCCAGCGGATTACAGGTTACCGGGGAGCTGTTTTTT | CASGLQVTGELFF
NA | TRBJ1-1 | TRBV20-1 | NA | TGCAGTGCTAGAAGGCCCGTCACTGAAGCTTTCTTT | CSARRPVTEAFF
few | TRBJ2-1 | TRBV27 | NA | TGTGCCAGCAGTTTCCAGTTAGTGCCGGGGAGGAATGAGCAGTTCTTC | CASSFQLVPGRNEQFF
NA | TRBJ2-3 | TRBV20-1 | NA | TGCAGTGCCCCGAGTCGGGTGGGCACAGATACGCAGTATTTT | CSAPSRVGTDTQYF
few | TRBJ2-7 | TRBV15 | TRBD2 | TGTGCCACCAGCAGGGAGGGGAGGACTAGCCCCTCTTTTGGCTACGAGCAGTACTTC | CATSREGRTSPSFGYEQYF
NA | TRBJ1-1 | TRBV7-6 | NA | TGTGCCAGCAGCTTAACCGGACAGAACACTGAAGCTTTCTTT | CASSLTGQNTEAFF
many | TRBJ2-3 | TRBV29-1 | NA | TGCAGCGTTGAATTTAGGGTCGCCACAGATACGCAGTATTTT | CSVEFRVATDTQYF
many | TRBJ2-5 | TRBV2 | TRBD2 | TGTGCCAGCCGGGGGGTAGAGACCCAGTACTTC | CASRGVETQYF
NA | TRBJ2-3 | TRBV14 | NA | TGTGCCAGCAGCCAAGTCTGGACACCAATCACCAGCACAGATACGCAGTATTTT | CASSQVWTPITSTDTQYF
many | TRBJ1-1 | TRBV19 | TRBD1 | TGTGCCAGTCGGACAGGGAGTACTGAAGCTTTCTTT | CASRTGSTEAFF
NA | TRBJ2-5 | TRBV5-1 | TRBD2 | TGCGCCAGCAGCTGGAGCGGGAGAAGAGAGACCCAGCACTTC | CASSWSGRRETQHF
NA | TRBJ2-7 | TRBV7-9 | TRBD1 | TGTGCCAGCAGCTCGGGGGACAGGGGTAAACACGAGCAGTACTTC | CASSSGDRGKHEQYF
NA | TRBJ2-3 | TRBV11-1 | NA | TGTGCCAGCAGCTTAGAACGGGTCCCCCTCTTCACAGATACGCAGTATTTT | CASSLERVPLFTDTQYF
few | TRBJ1-2 | TRBV9 | NA | TGTGCCAGCAGCGCCCGGCGGGGGAGTAACTATGGCTACACCTTC | CASSARRGSNYGYTF
few | TRBJ2-1 | TRBV9 | NA | TGTGCCAGCAGCGTTTCGAGGATGGTGGGCATTTACAATGAGCAGTTCTTC | CASSVSRMVGIYNEQFF
few | TRBJ2-1 | TRBV9 | TRBD2 | TGTGCCAGCAGCCCCCAGGGACTAGACTCCTACAATGAGCAGTTCTTC | CASSPQGLDSYNEQFF
NA | TRBJ2-5 | TRBV18 | NA | TGTGCCAGCTCACCCCGGGGCATCCAAGAGACCCAGTACTTC | CASSPRGIQETQYF
NA | TRBJ2-1 | TRBV6-2/TRBV6-3 | TRBD2 | TGTGCCAGCAGTCGCCTACTAGCGGGAGGCGGGAATGAGCAGTTCTTC | CASSRLLAGGGNEQFF
NA | TRBJ2-3 | TRBV6-1 | TRBD2 | TGTGCCGCCACAACCGGGACTAGCGGGATATTGACGCAGTATTTT | CAATTGTSGILTQYF
few | TRBJ2-7 | TRBV20-1 | TRBD2 | TGCAGTGCACCTATCTTAGCGGGAAGCTACGAGCAGTACTTC | CSAPILAGSYEQYF
NA | TRBJ1-1 | TRBV19 | NA | TGTGCCAGTAGTATCTGGACCAGGGATAAAGCTTTCTTT | CASSIWTRDKAFF
NA | TRBJ2-1 | TRBV5-1 | NA | TGCGCCAGCAGCGCACCCGGCGGGGTAACGGCTTACAATGAGCAGTTCTTC | CASSAPGGVTAYNEQFF
NA | TRBJ2-7 | TRBV2 | TRBD2 | TGTGCCAGCAGGGCGACCCCGGGACTAGCGGGGCTACGTTTATACTTC | CASRATPGLAGLRLYF
NA | TRBJ1-2 | TRBV29-1 | NA | TGCAGCGTTCCGGACAATAACTATGGCTACACCTTC | CSVPDNNYGYTF
NA | TRBJ2-7 | TRBV4-2 | NA | TGTGCCAGCAGCCAAGATCAAACTAGTGAGTACGAGCAGTACTTC | CASSQDQTSEYEQYF
many | TRBJ2-7 | TRBV7-8 | NA | TGTGCCAGCAGCTTAGCCAGATTACTGGATATCTCCTACGAGCAGTACTTC | CASSLARLLDISYEQYF
NA | TRBJ1-3 | TRBV3-1 | NA | TGTGCCAGCAGCCAAGCCGGCAGGGCTCTTGGAAACACCATATATTTT | CASSQAGRALGNTIYF
NA | TRBJ2-3 | TRBV14 | TRBD1 | TGTGCCAGCAGCCAAGATTACCGGGACAGGGGTCCCACAGATACGCAGTATTTT | CASSQDYRDRGPTDTQYF
NA | TRBJ2-2 | TRBV2 | NA | TGTGCCAGCAGAGGTAGGGAGAACACCGGGGAGCTGTTTTTT | CASRGRENTGELFF
NA | TRBJ2-1 | TRBV3-1 | NA | TGTGCCAGCAGCCAAGGGGACTTCAATGAGCAGTTCTTC | CASSQGDFNEQFF
NA | TRBJ2-5 | TRBV6-2/TRBV6-3 | TRBD2 | TGTGCCAGCAGTACCCGAGCGGGAGGCTGGGAGACCCAGTACTTC | CASSTRAGGWETQYF
few | TRBJ2-7 | TRBV7-2 | NA | TGTGCCAGCAGCTTAGTTTGGAGTCAGGCCTACGAGCAGTACTTC | CASSLVWSQAYEQYF
NA | TRBJ1-1 | TRBV25-1 | TRBD1 | TGTGCCAGCAGTGAATTGTGGACAGGGCTCAGGAACACTGAAGCTTTCTTT | CASSELWTGLRNTEAFF
few | TRBJ2-3 | TRBV2 | NA | TGTGCCAGCAGCCTATCCCATGGGGGCACAGATACGCAGTATTTT | CASSLSHGGTDTQYF